This T cell receptor beta chain was identified during a study of breast tumors, draining lymph nodes, adjacent tissues. Worth noting for this clonotype: Antigen specificity is unknown.

Breast cancer patients provided tissue from their axillary draining lymph nodes. TCRdb re-called the multiplex PCR reads through MiXCR, storing one row per CDR3 protein. The data contain roughly 260,000 distinct CDR3 sequences, roughly 30% of them singletons. Trimming shortened V by 5 bases and J by 1 base, and 27 bases separated the two germline ends. CDR3 length: 19 residues. The germline CDR1 and CDR2 sequences are SEHNR and FQNEAQ (reference sequence). The study's findings and limits: Luminal-like breast cancer showed significantly higher tumor–nontumor repertoire similarity than basal-like. Most tumor T cells seemingly derive from lymph node, then expand in tumor. Tumor TCR diversity was below lymph nodes but above nontumor tissue.

The chain uses TRBV7-9 and TRBJ2-7; D tentatively reads TRBD1 or TRBD2 (8 bases each). The origin of this receptor is a female donor with breast cancer. Some clones in this sample may be carry-over from other donors' samples. Sequenced material: axillary lymph node tissue. The CDR3 coding sequence is TGTGCCAGCAGCCCTGCCCCCGGACAGGGCCTAGCGGGTTCCTACGAGCAGTACTTC. Protein sequence: CASSPAPGQGLAGSYEQYF.